This note documents a single T cell receptor (beta chain) sequence. The data stem from a study of cytomegalovirus exposure and HLA in healthy donors. Primers for the PCR totalled 60 Vbeta and 13 Jbeta. The method was immunoSEQ multiplex PCR; TCRdb's version includes in-frame clones alone and lacks a portion of them. This table lists under 200,000 clones. This receptor was taken from a man between 25 and 39 years old in good health and CMV-seronegative. The sequenced sample consisted of PBMCs.

The CDR3: CASSIDLTGLGNQPQHF. The CDR3 DNA follows: TGTGCCAGTAGTATAGACCTGACAGGGTTAGGCAATCAGCCCCAGCATTTT. The chain employs TRBV19 and TRBJ1-5; 7 bases match TRBD1. CDR1 is LNHDA and CDR2 is SQIVND in the germline V gene (reference sequence). The CDR3 consists of 17 residues. V lost 0 bases and J lost 2; bases outside the gene matches: 7.